This TCR beta chain was identified in a study of blood T cell repertoires in COVID-19. Study as a whole: From T cells, B-cell-depleted T cells, or PBMCs came the material, which was cDNA or gDNA.

Authors' methods: Estimation of nucleated cell counts was performed using reference gene primer amplification. Profiling relied on immunoSEQ multiplex PCR, and the TCRdb table lists in-frame clones only, not all of them. The DNA gave D and trimming, while V, J and clone size come from that table. The sample holds 320,000 or so clones; roughly 87% are singletons and the top ten take more than 0.9%. Germline CDR1 and CDR2: MDHEN and SYDVKM. V lost 3 bases and J 4 bases, leaving 14 bases between the germline ends. This CDR3 is built from 15 residues. Living in about two dozen US areas, the participants were between roughly 18 and 95 years of age. Assignment of participants to cohorts was predicated upon participant-reported clinical history.

Sequenced material: PBMCs or T cells enriched from blood (not recorded which). The V and J genes are TRBV28 and TRBJ2-3, with a possible D match to TRBD2 (7 bases). The TCR sequence derives from a woman under 40 who had recovered from COVID-19. The CDR3 reads CASSLAGGAADTQYF. The CDR3 DNA follows: TGTGCCAGCAGTTTGGCTGGGGGGGCGGCAGATACGCAGTATTTT.